Each of the 2 T cell receptor beta chains below was sequenced from the same sample in a study of Ad26.COV2.S vaccination and SARS-CoV-2 variants. Sample treatment: around 19 received Ad26.COV2.S at low or high dose, single or two shots; a few received placebo; per-sample allocation not given. Each sample was drawn 63 days after the first injection (of vaccine or placebo). Method: immunoSEQ multiplex PCR; TCRdb's copy keeps in-frame clones and lacks some. The sample has roughly 680,000 clones; roughly 90% are singletons. The starting material was peripheral blood, obtained in a trial of Ad26.COV2.S vaccine versus placebo. Receptors were obtained from a person aged 18-65 years who received the Ad26.COV2.S COVID-19 vaccine or a placebo.

J is TRBJ1-4 and V is TRBV2, with 9 bases lining up with TRBD1. This CDR3 is built from 17 residues. Germline lookup yields CDR1 SNHLY and CDR2 FYNNEI. V shed 1 base and J 4 bases; nucleotides not matched to a gene: 7. Here the CDR3 DNA reads TGTGCCAGCAGTGAAGAACACTCGGGACAGGGTAATGAAAAACTGTTTTTT. It is translated as CASSEEHSGQGNEKLFF.

This clone was found once. This chain connects TRBV5-4 to TRBJ1-1; D gene uncertain. The CDR3 is made up of 14 amino acids. V lost 2 bases and J 5 bases, leaving 13 bases between the germline ends. Per germline, CDR1 SGHNT and CDR2 YYREEE (reference sequence). The CDR3 loop is CASSFWSTGTEAFF. For the CDR3, the DNA is TGTGCCAGCAGCTTCTGGTCGACGGGTACTGAAGCTTTCTTT.